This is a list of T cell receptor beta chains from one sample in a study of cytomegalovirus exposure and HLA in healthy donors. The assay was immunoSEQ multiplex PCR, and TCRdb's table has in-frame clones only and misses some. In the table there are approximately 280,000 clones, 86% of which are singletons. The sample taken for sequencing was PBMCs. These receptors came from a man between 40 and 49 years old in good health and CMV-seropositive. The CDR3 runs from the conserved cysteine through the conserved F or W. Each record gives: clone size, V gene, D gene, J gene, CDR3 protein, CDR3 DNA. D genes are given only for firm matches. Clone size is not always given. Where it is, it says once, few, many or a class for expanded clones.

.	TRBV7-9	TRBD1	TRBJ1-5	CASSLGGTGIQPQHF	TGTGCCAGCAGCTTAGGGGGGACAGGGATTCAGCCCCAGCATTTT
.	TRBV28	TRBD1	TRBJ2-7	CASSYRDRGFYEQYF	TGTGCCAGCAGCTACCGGGACAGGGGATTCTACGAGCAGTACTTC
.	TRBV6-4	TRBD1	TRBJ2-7	CASSEGTGHSYEQYF	TGTGCCAGCAGTGAAGGGACAGGGCACTCCTACGAGCAGTACTTC
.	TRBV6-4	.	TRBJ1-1	CASSPDKNTEAFF	TGTGCCAGCAGTCCCGACAAGAACACTGAAGCTTTCTTT
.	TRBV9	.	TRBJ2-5	CASSVGVIETQYF	TGTGCCAGCAGCGTCGGGGTTATCGAGACCCAGTACTTC
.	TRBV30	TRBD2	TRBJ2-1	CAWSVLLWKRGLRKIDNEQFF	TGTGCCTGGAGTGTATTATTGTGGAAGCGGGGGTTAAGGAAGATAGACAATGAGCAGTTCTTC
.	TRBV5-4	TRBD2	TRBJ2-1	CASSPGTSGSKDEQFF	TGTGCCAGCAGTCCCGGGACTAGCGGGAGTAAAGATGAGCAGTTCTTC
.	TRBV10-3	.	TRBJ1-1	CATSRLGNTEAFF	TGTGCCACCTCGAGGTTAGGGAACACTGAAGCTTTCTTT
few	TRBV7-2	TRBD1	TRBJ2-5	CASSLVPGGTGLETQYF	TGTGCCAGCAGCTTAGTTCCAGGTGGGACAGGTTTGGAGACCCAGTACTTC
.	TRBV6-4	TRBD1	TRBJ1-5	CASLPGQGSGQPQHF	TGTGCCAGTCTCCCGGGACAGGGGTCCGGGCAGCCCCAGCATTTT
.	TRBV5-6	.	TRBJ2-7	CASSLDRSYEQYF	TGTGCCAGCAGCTTGGACAGATCCTACGAGCAGTACTTC
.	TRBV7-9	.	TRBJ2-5	CSSSLGQPQETQYF	TGTTCCAGCAGCTTAGGACAGCCCCAAGAGACCCAGTACTTC
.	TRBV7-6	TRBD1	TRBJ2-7	CASSAWDRRYEQYF	TGTGCCAGCAGCGCCTGGGACAGGAGGTACGAGCAGTACTTC
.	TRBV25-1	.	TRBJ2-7	CASSEIQGSYEQYF	TGTGCCAGCAGTGAGATACAGGGCTCCTACGAGCAGTACTTC
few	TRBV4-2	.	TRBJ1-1	CASSPGVDTNTEAFF	TGTGCCAGCAGCCCAGGGGTGGATACGAACACTGAAGCTTTCTTT
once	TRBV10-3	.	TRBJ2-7	CAISEAGSSYEQYF	TGTGCCATCAGTGAGGCGGGTAGCTCCTACGAGCAGTACTTC
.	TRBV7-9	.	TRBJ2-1	CASSLDRSLDEQFF	TGTGCCAGCAGCTTAGATCGGTCTTTGGATGAGCAGTTCTTC
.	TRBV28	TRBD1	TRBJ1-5	CASSLAGQGAQPQHF	TGTGCCAGCAGTTTAGCGGGACAGGGGGCCCAGCCCCAGCATTTT
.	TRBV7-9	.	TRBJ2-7	CSSSLAFAGEQYF	TGTTCCAGCAGCTTAGCGTTTGCAGGGGAGCAGTACTTC
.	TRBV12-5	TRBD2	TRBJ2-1	CASGLAGGRNEQFF	TGTGCTAGTGGCCTAGCGGGAGGGCGCAATGAGCAGTTCTTC
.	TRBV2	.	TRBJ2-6	CASSYSSGANVLTF	TGTGCCAGCAGTTATAGCTCTGGGGCCAACGTCCTGACTTTC
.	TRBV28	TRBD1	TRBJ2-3	CASSFGGQGRNTQYF	TGTGCCAGCAGTTTCGGGGGACAGGGAAGGAATACGCAGTATTTT
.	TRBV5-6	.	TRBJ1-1	CASSSAGAMNTEAFF	TGTGCCAGCAGCTCTGCGGGGGCAATGAACACTGAAGCTTTCTTT
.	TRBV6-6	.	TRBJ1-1	CASNPQGDTEAFF	TGTGCCAGCAATCCACAGGGTGACACTGAAGCTTTCTTT
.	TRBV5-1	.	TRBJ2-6	CASSLVYNSGANVLTF	TGCGCCAGCAGCTTGGTGTACAACTCTGGGGCCAACGTCCTGACTTTC
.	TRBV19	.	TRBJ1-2	CASSYAGFGYGYTF	TGTGCCAGTAGCTACGCGGGGTTCGGCTATGGCTACACCTTC
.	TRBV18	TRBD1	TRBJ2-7	CASSPDRATSYEQYF	TGTGCCAGCTCACCTGACAGGGCGACCTCCTACGAGCAGTACTTC
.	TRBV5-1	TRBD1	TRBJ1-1	CASSLVGRGLLNTEAFF	TGCGCCAGCAGCTTGGTGGGCAGGGGGCTACTGAACACTGAAGCTTTCTTT
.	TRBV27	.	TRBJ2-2	CASSLGVAANTGELFF	TGTGCCAGCAGTCTCGGGGTAGCGGCGAACACCGGGGAGCTGTTTTTT
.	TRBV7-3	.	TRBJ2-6	CASSSGFAGANVLTF	TGTGCCAGCAGCTCAGGGTTTGCTGGGGCCAACGTCCTGACTTTC
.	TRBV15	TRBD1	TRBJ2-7	CATSVGRTGSSYEQYF	TGTGCCACCTCAGTGGGGAGGACAGGGTCTTCCTACGAGCAGTACTTC
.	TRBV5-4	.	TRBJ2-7	CASSSDSTYEQYF	TGTGCCAGCAGCAGTGACAGTACCTACGAGCAGTACTTC
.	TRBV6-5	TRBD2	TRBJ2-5	CASSFAGLAEETQYF	TGTGCCAGCAGTTTCGCGGGACTAGCGGAAGAGACCCAGTACTTC
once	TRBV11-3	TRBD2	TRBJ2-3	CASSSGVLAGVGTQYF	TGTGCCAGCAGCTCCGGTGTACTAGCGGGAGTGGGGACGCAGTATTTT
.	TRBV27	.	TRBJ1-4	CASSFRGLRNEKLFF	TGTGCCAGCAGTTTTCGTGGACTCAGGAATGAAAAACTGTTTTTT
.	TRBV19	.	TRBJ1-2	CASSTSAGGAYGYTF	TGTGCCAGTAGTACGTCCGCCGGGGGGGCCTATGGCTACACCTTC
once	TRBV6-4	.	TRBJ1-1	CASSETGNTEAFF	TGTGCCAGCAGTGAGACAGGGAACACTGAAGCTTTCTTT